The 2 T cell receptor beta chains presented below share a single source sample, sequenced in a study of blood T cell repertoires in COVID-19. TCRdb's table, derived via immunoSEQ multiplex PCR, lists solely in-frame clones and lacks some. The sample yields fewer than 200,000 clones, around 87% seen once. Source material: peripheral blood. Receptor source: a woman aged 18-29 years who had recovered from COVID-19.

This rearrangement joins TRBV7-9 to TRBJ2-7; tentative D call: TRBD1 (5 bases). This CDR3 spans 13 amino acids. Germline assignment: CDR1 SEHNR and CDR2 FQNEAQ (reference sequence). Trimming pared 4 bases from V and 3 bases from J, leaving 10 bases between. The CDR3 bases are TGTGCCAGCAGCTCGGCAGGGAACTACGAGCAGTACGTC. It yields the protein CASSSAGNYEQYV.

This chain connects TRBV4-3 to TRBJ2-3; D unresolved. The CDR3 spans 13 residues. Germline CDR1 reads LGHNA; CDR2 reads YSLEER. V lost 1 base and J 4 bases, leaving 6 bases between the germline ends. CDR3 sequence: CASSQVFADTQYF. In DNA, the CDR3 is TGCGCCAGCAGCCAAGTTTTCGCAGATACGCAGTATTTT.